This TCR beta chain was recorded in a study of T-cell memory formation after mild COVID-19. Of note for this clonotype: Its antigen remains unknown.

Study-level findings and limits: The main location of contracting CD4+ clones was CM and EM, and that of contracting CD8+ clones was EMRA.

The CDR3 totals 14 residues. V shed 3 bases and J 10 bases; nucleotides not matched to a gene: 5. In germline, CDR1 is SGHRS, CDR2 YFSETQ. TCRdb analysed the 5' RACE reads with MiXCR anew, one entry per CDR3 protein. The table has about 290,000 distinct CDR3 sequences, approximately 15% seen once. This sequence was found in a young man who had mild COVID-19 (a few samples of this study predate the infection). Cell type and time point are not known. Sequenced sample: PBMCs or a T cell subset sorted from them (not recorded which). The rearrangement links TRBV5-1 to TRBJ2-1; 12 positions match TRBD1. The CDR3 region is CASSWGQGAGEQFF. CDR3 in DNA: TGCGCCAGCAGCTGGGGACAGGGGGCCGGGGAGCAGTTCTTC. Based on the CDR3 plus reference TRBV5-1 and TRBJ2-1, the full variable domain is KAGVTQTPRYLIKTRGQQVTLSCSPISGHRSVSWYQQTPGQGLQFLFEYFSETQRNKGNFPGRFSGRQFSNSRSEMNVSTLELGDSALYLCASSWGQGAGEQFFGPGTRLTVL.